The 30 T cell receptor beta chains below all came from one sample that was sequenced in a study of T cells in tumors after PD-1 blockade. Method: immunoSEQ multiplex PCR; TCRdb's copy keeps in-frame clones and lacks some. The sample comprises some 47,000 clones, 60% to 80% of which are singletons, and over 15% rests with the top ten. The specimen was PBMCs, collected before anti-PD-1 treatment. These receptors all stem from a human donor with basal cell carcinoma.

The chain recombines TRBV6-6 with TRBJ2-3, with 11 positions matching TRBD2. The germline CDR1 and CDR2 sequences are MNHNY and SVGAGI (reference sequence). Trimming at V came to 5 bases and at J to 1 base, leaving 2 bases not matched to a gene. The CDR3 contains 15 residues. CDR3 residues: CASSRGLAGTDTQYF. Here the CDR3 DNA reads TGTGCCAGCAGTAGGGGACTAGCGGGCACAGATACGCAGTATTTT.

This chain uses TRBV4-1 with TRBJ2-2, with D tentatively TRBD1 or TRBD2 (5 bases each). The CDR3 runs 16 residues. V was shortened by 1 base and J by 0 bases, with 9 bases between the two germline ends. Germline V CDR1 and CDR2: MGHRA, YSYEKL. DNA for the CDR3: TGCGCCAGCAGCCAAGGGGACGGATCGAACACCGGGGAGCTGTTTTTT. It translates to CASSQGDGSNTGELFF.

This chain uses TRBV5-1 with TRBJ1-1; D might be TRBD1 (5 bases). Looked up from germline, CDR1 is SGHRS and CDR2 is YFSETQ. The CDR3 contains 15 residues. V lost 5 bases and J 10 bases, leaving 24 bases between the germline ends. The CDR3 region has the DNA TGCGCCAGCAGTCCCGGGACCTATATAACTGAAGGAGCTTTCTTT. It yields the protein CASSPGTYITEGAFF.

This sequence joins TRBV9 and TRBJ2-5, with TRBD2 identical over 9 bases. CDR3 length: 15 amino acids. The germline gives CDR1 SGDLS, CDR2 YYNGEE. V dropped 3 bases and J dropped 4; count of bases not matched to a gene: 7. CDR3 sequence reads: CASSGGAGGRETQYF. CDR3 coding DNA: TGTGCCAGCAGCGGGGGGGCGGGAGGGAGAGAGACCCAGTACTTC. Full variable domain (outside the CDR3, taken from reference TRBV9 and TRBJ2-5): DSGVTQTPKHLITATGQRVTLRCSPRSGDLSVYWYQQSLDQGLQFLIQYYNGEERAKGNILERFSAQQFPDLHSELNLSSLELGDSALYFCASSGGAGGRETQYFGPGTRLLVL.

J is TRBJ1-1 and V is TRBV7-9; 8 bases line up with TRBD1. From germline, CDR1 is SEHNR and CDR2 FQNEAQ (reference sequence). V gave up 4 bases and J gave up 1 base; unmatched junction bases: 14. This CDR3 has 18 amino acids. In nucleotides, the CDR3 is TGTGCCAGCAGCTCCCCCCCCGGACAGGGTAATTGGAACACTGAAGCTTTCTTT. The encoded protein is CASSSPPGQGNWNTEAFF.

In its sample, this clone was seen a few times. The gene calls are TRBV9 and TRBJ2-2; D unclear. The CDR3 runs 15 residues. The germline gives CDR1 SGDLS, CDR2 YYNGEE. V was pared by 0 bases and J by 1 base, with 7 bases between. DNA of the CDR3: TGTGCCAGCAGCGTAGGGAGCAAGAACACCGGGGAGCTGTTTTTT. It translates to CASSVGSKNTGELFF.

This clone occurred a few times. The V gene is TRBV6-5, the J gene TRBJ2-7; D may be TRBD1 (5 bases). With 8 bases removed from V and 3 bases from J, the gap between germline ends came to 17 bases. This CDR3 comprises 14 residues. Germline V gene sequence: CDR1 MNHEY, CDR2 SVGAGI. As DNA, the CDR3 is TGTGCCAGCTCAGAATATAAGGGGATCTACGAGCAGTACTTC. It specifies CASSEYKGIYEQYF.

In its sample, this clone was seen once. The genes are TRBV19 and TRBJ2-2, with D perhaps being TRBD1 or TRBD2 (5 bases each). The CDR3 has 15 amino acids. Trimming pared 5 bases from V and 4 bases from J, leaving 14 bases between. Germline loops: CDR1 LNHDA, CDR2 SQIVND (reference sequence). The CDR3 DNA reads TGTGCCAGTAGTCTCCCTCCGGGACGCACCGGGGAGCTGTTTTTT. It is translated as CASSLPPGRTGELFF.

The chain joins TRBV9 to TRBJ2-1, with 8 bases lining up with TRBD2. The ends lost 4 bases at V and 3 bases at J; junction bases unmatched: 18. The CDR3 consists of 19 residues. The germline CDR1 and CDR2 sequences are SGDLS and YYNGEE. For the CDR3, the DNA is TGTGCCAGCAGCTCCAACCCGGGGAGCGGGAGATCGGGCTACAATGAGCAGTTCTTC. Residues: CASSSNPGSGRSGYNEQFF. Based on the CDR3 plus reference TRBV9 and TRBJ2-1, the full variable domain is DSGVTQTPKHLITATGQRVTLRCSPRSGDLSVYWYQQSLDQGLQFLIQYYNGEERAKGNILERFSAQQFPDLHSELNLSSLELGDSALYFCASSSNPGSGRSGYNEQFFGPGTRLTVL.

The rearrangement uses TRBV9 and TRBJ2-2; 9 nucleotides match TRBD1. The germline gives CDR1 SGDLS, CDR2 YYNGEE. V shed 4 bases, J shed 0 bases, and the junction held 4 bases outside the gene matches. The CDR3 loop spans 16 amino acids. The CDR3 coding sequence is TGTGCCAGCAGCACCAGGACAGGGGCGAACACCGGGGAGCTGTTTTTT. It translates to CASSTRTGANTGELFF.

The gene calls are TRBV5-1 and TRBJ1-4; 9 bases are shared with TRBD1. This CDR3 is 15 amino acids long. The ends lost 4 bases at V and 8 bases at J; junction bases unmatched: 9. The germline V gene encodes CDR1 SGHRS and CDR2 YFSETQ. CDR3: CASSPPGQGGEKLFF. CDR3 bases: TGCGCCAGCAGCCCGCCGGGACAGGGTGGAGAAAAACTGTTTTTT.

V is TRBV9 and J is TRBJ1-1, with D possibly being TRBD1 (5 bases). Trimming shortened V by 3 bases and J by 3 bases, and 12 bases separated the two germline ends. The CDR3 extends over 14 amino acids. Germline V gene sequence: CDR1 SGDLS, CDR2 YYNGEE. CDR3 coding DNA: TGTGCCAGCAGCGAACGGGGGTCTCACACTGAAGCTTTCTTT. This gives the protein CASSERGSHTEAFF.

This clone turned up a few times. The chain uses TRBV20-1 and TRBJ1-5, with 7 bases matching TRBD1. Trimming at V came to 1 base and at J to 12 bases, leaving 3 bases not matched to a gene. The CDR3 covers 11 residues. The germline V gene has CDR1 DFQATT and CDR2 SNEGSKA (reference sequence). The CDR3 sequence: CSARGTGDQHF. Here the CDR3 DNA reads TGCAGTGCTAGAGGGACAGGAGACCAGCATTTT.

J is TRBJ2-2 and V is TRBV7-3, with D perhaps TRBD2 (6 bases). Germline lookup yields CDR1 SGHTA and CDR2 FQGTGA. V was clipped by 2 bases and J by 6 bases, with 22 bases between them. This CDR3 region has 18 residues. CDR3 protein: CASSLGRGAGSSAGELFF. The CDR3 DNA reads as TGTGCCAGCAGCTTAGGACGTGGGGCGGGGAGCTCGGCCGGGGAGCTGTTTTTT.

The CDR3 region has the DNA TGTGCCAGCAGTTGGACAGGGGGCAGTCTATCCAAAAACATTCAGTACTTC. It encodes CASSWTGGSLSKNIQYF. The rearrangement links TRBV28 to TRBJ2-4; 11 bases line up with TRBD1. Trimming took 4 bases from V and 2 from J; bases not matched to a gene: 7. Germline V CDR1 and CDR2: MDHEN, SYDVKM. The CDR3 covers 17 residues.

The chain combines TRBV30 with TRBJ1-1, with D maybe TRBD1 (5 bases). Germline CDR1 is GTSNPN and CDR2 is SVGIG (reference sequence). This CDR3 comprises 15 residues. Trimming stripped 2 bases from V and 0 bases from J, with 13 bases between. CDR3 sequence: CAWSTTGTVNTEAFF. CDR3 sequence (DNA): TGTGCCTGGAGTACTACCGGGACGGTGAACACTGAAGCTTTCTTT.

This chain joins TRBV19 and TRBJ2-7; tentatively, D is TRBD2 (6 bases). Trimming shortened V by 5 bases and J by 0 bases, and 14 bases separated the two germline ends. Germline CDR1 reads LNHDA; CDR2 reads SQIVND (reference sequence). CDR3 length: 15 residues. The DNA of the CDR3 is TGTGCCAGTAGTGGAGGGACGGTAAGCTCCTACGAGCAGTACTTC. It codes for CASSGGTVSSYEQYF.

The V and J genes are TRBV7-8 and TRBJ2-3, with 8 bases fitting TRBD2. The CDR3 totals 17 residues. From germline, CDR1 is SGHVS and CDR2 FQNEAQ. V lost 5 bases and J lost 3; bases outside the gene matches: 13. CDR3 nucleotide sequence: TGTGCCAGCAGCGCCACCGGTGGTGCTAGCGGGACAGATACGCAGTATTTT. Protein sequence: CASSATGGASGTDTQYF.

By proportion, this clone is medium-sized. The CDR3 protein is CASSLTGTRFDGGYTF. The CDR3 DNA follows: TGTGCCAGCAGTTTGACCGGGACCCGTTTTGACGGGGGCTACACCTTC. The chain uses TRBV27 and TRBJ1-2; D perhaps matches TRBD1 (5 bases). The germline V gene encodes CDR1 MNHEY and CDR2 SMNVEV (reference sequence). Trimming took 3 bases from V and 8 from J, leaving 22 bases between them. The CDR3 has 16 amino acids.

The chain combines TRBV29-1 with TRBJ2-5; D is uncertain. This CDR3 is 13 amino acids long. V lost 4 bases and J 2 bases, leaving 11 bases between the germline ends. The V gene's germline CDR1 is SQVTM and CDR2 ANQGSEA. The CDR3 DNA reads as TGCAGCGTTGTAGGAGCAGGTCAAGAGACCCAGTACTTC. Protein product: CSVVGAGQETQYF.

J is TRBJ1-2 and V is TRBV2, with D possibly TRBD1 on 5 matching bases. V lost 4 bases to trimming and J lost 3 bases, with 6 bases between them. CDR3 length: 12 residues. Germline V gene lookup returns CDR1 SNHLY and CDR2 FYNNEI. This CDR3 is CASSGDDYGYTF. In nucleotides, the CDR3 is TGTGCCAGCAGTGGGGACGACTATGGCTACACCTTC.

This clone was detected once. This rearrangement joins TRBV9 to TRBJ2-7; 8 bases are shared with TRBD1. In germline, CDR1 is SGDLS, CDR2 YYNGEE. There are 15 residues in the CDR3. V lost 4 bases, J lost 1 base, and 7 bases stayed unmatched. CDR3: CASSFGTGASYEQYF. CDR3 sequence (DNA): TGTGCCAGCAGCTTTGGGACAGGAGCGTCCTACGAGCAGTACTTC.

This rearrangement joins TRBV19 to TRBJ2-5, with no clear D. Germline V lookup: CDR1 LNHDA, CDR2 SQIVND (reference sequence). V was pared by 5 bases and J by 2 bases, with 9 bases between. The CDR3 totals 13 residues. CDR3 protein: CASSRTLQETQYF. The CDR3 DNA reads TGTGCCAGTAGTCGTACATTACAAGAGACCCAGTACTTC.

The rearrangement links TRBV24-1 to TRBJ2-2; no clear D. Trimming shortened V by 8 bases and J by 0 bases, and 9 bases separated the two germline ends. Germline loops: CDR1 KGHDR, CDR2 SFDVKD. The CDR3 length is 14 residues. The CDR3 DNA sequence: TGTGCCACCAAGGCCGGTTCGAACACCGGGGAGCTGTTTTTT. Its translation: CATKAGSNTGELFF.

This sequence joins TRBV5-6 and TRBJ1-2; D is perhaps TRBD1 (5 bases). The CDR3 length is 14 residues. From germline, CDR1 is SGHDT and CDR2 YYEEEE. Deletions cut 4 bases from V and 3 bases from J, with 13 bases between. The CDR3 sequence: CASSAPGAYYGYTF. As DNA, the CDR3 is TGTGCCAGCAGCGCCCCTGGGGCTTACTATGGCTACACCTTC.

This chain connects TRBV2 to TRBJ1-6; D unresolved. This CDR3 has 12 residues. The germline V gene encodes CDR1 SNHLY and CDR2 FYNNEI. V lost 1 base and J 17 bases, leaving 12 bases between the germline ends. The CDR3 bases are TGTGCCAGCAGTGAAGAGGCAGGTCGAATCCACTTT. Translated, it gives CASSEEAGRIHF.

The chain recombines TRBV6-6 with TRBJ2-7, with D possibly matching TRBD1 (6 bases). Germline values: CDR1 MNHNY, CDR2 SVGAGI (reference sequence). Trimming took off 6 bases at V and 4 bases at J, with 16 bases between the two ends. The CDR3 is 14 amino acids. CDR3: CASRTQGNRYEQYF. The CDR3 region has the DNA TGTGCCAGCAGGACACAGGGAAATAGGTACGAGCAGTACTTC.

This sequence joins TRBV25-1 and TRBJ1-4; D is perhaps TRBD1 (6 bases). The germline V and J ends were trimmed by 5 bases and 4 bases, with 14 bases remaining between them. Germline-derived CDR1 and CDR2 are MGHDK and SYGVNS. The CDR3 covers 15 residues. CDR3 amino acids: CASSQDSFLNEKLFF. The CDR3 nucleotides read TGTGCCAGCAGTCAGGACAGTTTTCTTAATGAAAAACTGTTTTTT.

The rearrangement uses TRBV7-9 and TRBJ2-7; D is possibly TRBD1 (6 bases). The length of the CDR3 is 14 residues. The germline V gene encodes CDR1 SEHNR and CDR2 FQNEAQ (reference sequence). V was shortened by 6 bases and J by 6 bases, with 18 bases between the two germline ends. CDR3 amino acids: CASSDGRGSGEQYF. CDR3 nucleotides: TGTGCCAGCAGTGATGGCAGGGGATCAGGCGAGCAGTACTTC.

This chain uses TRBV27 with TRBJ2-1, with TRBD2 matching over 12 bases. CDR1 is MNHEY, CDR2 SMNVEV, per germline (reference sequence). The CDR3 is made up of 18 amino acids. The V segment lost 7 bases and the J segment 3 bases; nucleotides outside the gene matches: 13. This chain's CDR3 is CASTHGASGRADYNEQFF. The CDR3 DNA follows: TGTGCCAGCACCCACGGGGCTAGCGGGAGGGCCGACTACAATGAGCAGTTCTTC.